This TCR beta chain is from a study of T cell repertoires in cytomegalovirus infection. General observations from the study: The study identified carriers of CMV plus the relevant HLA from cumulative public TCR beta family frequency.

Using its own MiXCR run on the reads, TCRdb lists one record per CDR3 protein. This repertoire shows approximately 630,000 distinct CDR3 sequences, roughly 24% found once; its top ten account for 7.5% to 9%. Comment on this clonotype: The antigen remains unidentified.

Per germline, CDR1 PRHDT and CDR2 FYEKMQ (reference sequence). The CDR3 spans 14 residues. Trimming took off 1 base at V and 4 bases at J, with 10 bases between the two ends. The chain recombines TRBV13 with TRBJ1-2; D is undetermined. Sequencing was done on a sample of CD8+ T cells from PBMCs. The clonotype originates from a human donor in good health (CMV status not recorded). Some clones in this sample may be carry-over from other donors' samples. For the CDR3, the DNA is TGTGCCAGCAGCTTAGTTGCACAGCGCTATGGCTACACCTTC. Protein sequence: CASSLVAQRYGYTF.